This T cell receptor (beta chain) was captured by sequencing in a study of CD8 T cells in Susac syndrome (dated by TCRdb to between 2018 and 2021). Background on the whole study: Repertoire sequencing was used to test whether CD8+ T cell activation and differentiation in Susac syndrome was antigen driven. The study compared CD8+ T cell repertoire clonality among roughly 12 healthy donors, roughly 14 Susac syndrome patients and approximately 16 multiple sclerosis patients. Study-level results and caveats: The number of individuals in the TCR sequencing and HLA analysis was recognized as being relatively small.

RNA was extracted with the RNeasy kit and roughly 0.5 to 1 ug was reverse transcribed using random hexamers. TCR beta CDR3 regions were amplified with the immunoSEQ multiplex PCR assay covering 54 Vbeta and 13 Jbeta segments. Bias from PCR amplification was corrected by using a synthetic template baseline for primer optimization and for computational correction. As for the authors' bioinformatics: Reads were assigned to V, D and J genes according to IMGT and analyzed in immunoSEQ Analyzer, with only productive sequences retained. Clonality was calculated as one minus the Shannon entropy normalized by log2 of the number of productive unique sequences. For each patient and control, public and private clones were evaluated within the 100 most prevalent clones. Clones were defined as Susac-specific if absent from the healthy and MS cohorts, from around 1,100 published viral clones and from other ImmuneACCESS disease sequences. Through fastp at Q25 and MiXCR, TCRdb rebuilt clones from the public reads, retaining in-frame beta chains. Rows are unified per CDR3 protein, each entry keeping the most common DNA and genes. Here the V and J calls rest on TCRdb's processing, not on the authors' analysis. The sample yields around 200,000 distinct CDR3 sequences; 80% to 95% were counted once. The ten largest clones represent around 0.13% of the sample.

The CDR3 sequence holds 12 residues, the cysteine and phenylalanine included. The entry retains the CDR3 DNA only, 36 bases that are in frame from base 1. Trimming at the junction amounts to 8 bases on V and 3 bases on J, and the germline ends lie 10 bases apart. CDR1 is given as MNHEY and CDR2 as SVGEGT, both from the germline V gene. This clonotype occurred a few times. Its antigen is not yet known. The sample holds no much larger clone one base away, and base qualities are not on file. Peripheral blood CD8+ and CD4+ T cells from healthy donors, Susac syndrome patients and multiple sclerosis patients were profiled using high-throughput TCR beta sequencing. Treatment-naive patients with stable or active relapsing-remitting disease fulfilling revised McDonald criteria were used as multiple sclerosis controls. Bulk CD8+ and CD4+ T cells were purified magnetically by negative isolation, whereas CD8+ TEMRA cells were enriched by FACS. Blood was drawn into EDTA tubes, processed within 24 hours, and PBMCs were isolated by density gradient centrifugation. PBMCs destined for TCR sequencing were cryopreserved in liquid nitrogen and later thawed in a 37 °C water bath. The sorted or isolated CD4+, CD8+ and CD8+ TEMRA cells reached a purity of at least 90%.

The chain was built from TRBV6-2 or TRBV6-3 and TRBJ1-1, with TRBD1 perhaps the D gene, on 5 matching bases. This TCR was sampled from a human donor with multiple sclerosis. Sequencing was carried out using CD8+ T cells from PBMCs. CDR3 sequence: CASRGWDTEAFF. In nucleotide form, the sequence is TGTGCCAGCCGGGGGTGGGACACTGAAGCTTTCTTT.